The 26 T cell receptor beta chains below were found in one sample sequenced in a study of beta chain features in type 1 diabetes. Since all of the isolated RNA was reverse transcribed, expressed TCRB transcripts were what got sequenced. Produced via immunoSEQ multiplex PCR; TCRdb's table is partial and in-frame only. The table has about 450,000 clones, more than 9.5% seen once. Sequencing was performed on naive CD4+ T cells from blood. The source is a woman younger than 30 in good health.

This clone showed up just a few times. The chain has TRBV9 and TRBJ2-7; 10 bases are a match to TRBD2. J lost 2 bases, V lost 4 bases, and 6 bases had no gene match. The CDR3 spans 15 residues. The germline V gene encodes CDR1 SGDLS and CDR2 YYNGEE. Here the CDR3 DNA reads TGTGCCAGCAGCCACGGGACTAGCGTTACCTACGAGCAGTACTTC. Translated, it gives CASSHGTSVTYEQYF.

This chain connects TRBV29-1 to TRBJ2-1; maybe TRBD1 (6 bases). Germline loops: CDR1 SQVTM, CDR2 ANQGSEA. The CDR3 totals 14 residues. V lost 4 bases and J 4 bases, leaving 14 bases between the germline ends. CDR3 DNA sequence: TGCAGCGTTGGGAACAGGGAGCGGTACAATGAGCAGTTCTTC. Translating gives CSVGNRERYNEQFF.

The chain couples TRBV5-4 to TRBJ2-5; no clear D. Germline CDR1 and CDR2: SGHNT and YYREEE (reference sequence). CDR3 length: 11 amino acids. V shed 4 bases and J shed 7 bases, with 8 bases lying between them. The CDR3 nucleotides are TGTGCCAGCAGCGTAGGCGGGACCCAGTACTTC. Its translation: CASSVGGTQYF.

This rearrangement joins TRBV19 to TRBJ2-7; TRBD2 might be the D (5 bases). Germline CDR1 LNHDA, CDR2 SQIVND (reference sequence). The CDR3 spans 14 residues. V lost 8 bases to trimming and J lost 7 bases, with 21 bases between them. CDR3 sequence reads: CASSGRGGSREQYF. The CDR3 coding sequence is TGTGCCAGTTCGGGGAGAGGAGGTTCACGTGAGCAGTACTTC.

This chain connects TRBV7-2 to TRBJ2-5, with unresolved D. Trimming took off 5 bases at V and 1 base at J, with 5 bases between the two ends. This CDR3 spans 12 amino acids. The germline CDR1 and CDR2 sequences are SGHTA and FQGNSA. The CDR3 reads CASSRPQETQYF. In nucleotides, the CDR3 is TGTGCCAGCAGCCGTCCCCAAGAGACCCAGTACTTC. Full variable domain (remainder filled in from reference TRBV7-2 and TRBJ2-5): GAGVSQSPSNKVTEKGKDVELRCDPISGHTALYWYRQSLGQGLEFLIYFQGNSAPDKSGLPSDRFSAERTGGSVSTLTIQRTQQEDSAVYLCASSRPQETQYFGPGTRLLVL.

The CDR3 here is CASSQEAGHRNGYTF. In DNA form, the CDR3 reads TGCGCCAGCAGCCAAGAAGCGGGCCATCGGAATGGCTACACCTTC. The genes are TRBV4-3 and TRBJ1-2; D call uncertain. CDR1 LGHNA and CDR2 YSLEER come from the germline V gene. V was clipped by 0 bases and J by 6 bases, with 14 bases between them. CDR3 size: 15 residues.

The rearrangement joins TRBV7-2 to TRBJ2-3, with a possible D match to TRBD2 (8 bases). The germline gives CDR1 SGHTA, CDR2 FQGNSA. Trimming left V 5 bases short and J 5 bases short, with 26 bases between. The CDR3 has 18 amino acids. CDR3 sequence: CASSPPGGTRKREDTQYF. The CDR3 DNA follows: TGTGCCAGCAGCCCCCCAGGGGGGACTAGGAAAAGGGAAGATACGCAGTATTTT.

The chain has TRBV2 and TRBJ1-1, with D maybe TRBD1 (5 bases). The CDR3 is 14 residues long. Germline V gene lookup returns CDR1 SNHLY and CDR2 FYNNEI. The V end was cut by 2 bases, the J end by 4 bases, with 11 bases between. CDR3 sequence reads: CASSEQGLTTEAFF. For the CDR3, the DNA is TGTGCCAGCAGTGAACAGGGCCTCACCACTGAAGCTTTCTTT. Based on the CDR3 plus reference TRBV2 and TRBJ1-1, the full variable domain is EPEVTQTPSHQVTQMGQEVILRCVPISNHLYFYWYRQILGQKVEFLVSFYNNEISEKSEIFDDQFSVERPDGSNFTLKIRSTKLEDSAMYFCASSEQGLTTEAFFGQGTRLTVV.

CDR3 amino acids: CASSPRTGVRETQYF. For the CDR3, the DNA is TGTGCCAGCAGTCCCCGGACAGGGGTGAGGGAGACCCAGTACTTC. This chain uses TRBV6-5 with TRBJ2-5, with 9 nucleotides matching TRBD1. This CDR3 region has 15 residues. The germline V gene has CDR1 MNHEY and CDR2 SVGAGI. Trimming removed 5 bases from V and 5 bases from J; junction bases left unmatched: 9.

As for this clone: Within the sample, other DNA sequences also encode this same CDR3. The rearrangement uses TRBV7-2 and TRBJ2-2; no definite D call. This CDR3 spans 14 amino acids. The germline V gene encodes CDR1 SGHTA and CDR2 FQGNSA. V was cut by 5 bases and J by 0 bases, with 7 bases left in between. CDR3 sequence (DNA): TGTGCCAGCAGCCCAGGTCCGAACACCGGGGAGCTGTTTTTT. It encodes CASSPGPNTGELFF. The full variable domain, rest sourced from reference TRBV7-2 and TRBJ2-2, is GAGVSQSPSNKVTEKGKDVELRCDPISGHTALYWYRQSLGQGLEFLIYFQGNSAPDKSGLPSDRFSAERTGGSVSTLTIQRTQQEDSAVYLCASSPGPNTGELFFGEGSRLTVL.

This sequence joins TRBV7-2 and TRBJ2-2, with 8 nucleotides matching TRBD2. The CDR3 has 15 residues. Trimming removed 3 bases from V and 3 bases from J; junction bases left unmatched: 3. CDR1 is SGHTA, CDR2 FQGNSA, per germline. The CDR3 region is CASSLGGGHTGELFF. For the CDR3, the DNA is TGTGCCAGCAGCTTGGGCGGGGGGCACACCGGGGAGCTGTTTTTT.

V usage is TRBV4-1 and J usage is TRBJ1-5, with 7 bases matching TRBD1. This CDR3 contains 17 residues. J gave up 5 bases and V 3 bases, and 13 bases lay outside the gene matches. Germline CDR1 reads MGHRA; CDR2 reads YSYEKL. CDR3 in DNA: TGCGCCAGCAGCCAGCGCAGAACAGGGGTCCTCGATCAGCCCCAGCATTTT. Translation: CASSQRRTGVLDQPQHF.

The chain joins TRBV28 to TRBJ2-5; no firm D call. Germline V gene data show CDR1 as MDHEN and CDR2 as SYDVKM. V was pared by 4 bases and J by 7 bases, with 31 bases between. This CDR3 is built from 19 residues. CDR3 amino acids: CASSYAISLTTNLGVTQYF. CDR3 sequence (DNA): TGTGCCAGCAGTTATGCCATAAGTTTAACGACAAACTTGGGCGTGACCCAGTACTTC.

Comments on this clone: The identical CDR3 is also encoded by other nucleotide sequences in the sample. The chain is built from TRBV2 and TRBJ2-7, with 7 bases fitting TRBD1. This CDR3 comprises 14 residues. Germline loops: CDR1 SNHLY, CDR2 FYNNEI. Trimming cost V 2 bases and J 4 bases; bases outside gene matches: 5. CDR3 nucleotides: TGTGCCAGCAGTGAACAGGGGGAGTCGTACGAGCAGTACTTC. Its translation is CASSEQGESYEQYF.

In this sample, this clone turned up a few times. The CDR3: CSVGDSGRGNEQFF. The CDR3 coding sequence is TGCAGCGTTGGGGATAGCGGGAGAGGTAATGAGCAGTTCTTC. V is TRBV29-1 and J is TRBJ2-1, with TRBD2 matching 9 bases. From germline, CDR1 is SQVTM and CDR2 ANQGSEA. Trimming cost V 4 bases and J 7 bases; bases outside gene matches: 8. This CDR3 has 14 residues.

The V call is TRBV11-1, the J call TRBJ2-3; TRBD1 agrees at 10 bases. J was trimmed by 1 base and V by 2 bases; bases with no gene match: 6. The CDR3 runs 17 residues. Germline assignment: CDR1 SGHAT and CDR2 FQDESV (reference sequence). The CDR3 DNA follows: TGTGCCAGCAGCTTAAACACCGGGACAGGGGGCACAGATACGCAGTATTTT. Residues: CASSLNTGTGGTDTQYF.

This clone turned up a few times. In nucleotides, the CDR3 is TGTGCCAGCAGCTTAACCGGGACTAGCGTGTTCAATGAGCAGTTCTTC. This encodes CASSLTGTSVFNEQFF. The chain employs TRBV7-2 and TRBJ2-1; 10 positions agree with TRBD2. The V segment lost 2 bases and the J segment 6 bases; nucleotides outside the gene matches: 7. CDR3 length: 16 amino acids. In germline, CDR1 is SGHTA, CDR2 FQGNSA. Full variable domain (remainder filled in from reference TRBV7-2 and TRBJ2-1): GAGVSQSPSNKVTEKGKDVELRCDPISGHTALYWYRQSLGQGLEFLIYFQGNSAPDKSGLPSDRFSAERTGGSVSTLTIQRTQQEDSAVYLCASSLTGTSVFNEQFFGPGTRLTVL.

The V gene is TRBV30, the J gene TRBJ1-1, with D unclear. V lost 2 bases and J 0 bases, leaving 7 bases between the germline ends. This CDR3 is 13 amino acids long. Germline CDR1 and CDR2: GTSNPN and SVGIG (reference sequence). Written as DNA, the CDR3 is TGTGCCTGGAGTCGGGCCCTGAACACTGAAGCTTTCTTT. Residues: CAWSRALNTEAFF.

V is TRBV15 and J is TRBJ2-1; no clear D. The V gene's germline CDR1 is LNHNV and CDR2 YYDKDF (reference sequence). The CDR3 totals 14 residues. Trimming shortened V by 1 base and J by 6 bases, and 10 bases separated the two germline ends. The CDR3 coding sequence is TGTGCCACCAGCAGAGTATCTAGTGGCAATGAGCAGTTCTTC. Protein sequence: CATSRVSSGNEQFF.

This clone was observed a few times. The sample holds other DNA sequences that translate to the same CDR3. The genes are TRBV5-1 and TRBJ1-2; tentatively, D is TRBD1 (5 bases). V was clipped by 4 bases and J by 0 bases, with 7 bases between them. The CDR3 is made up of 13 amino acids. Germline V gives CDR1 SGHRS, CDR2 YFSETQ. The CDR3 spells CASSRQTNYGYTF. CDR3 bases: TGCGCCAGCAGCCGACAGACTAACTATGGCTACACCTTC.

This chain joins TRBV6-1 and TRBJ2-2; TRBD1 aligns across 7 bases. CDR3 size: 12 residues. Germline CDR1 and CDR2: MNHNS and SASEGT. Germline trimming cut 7 bases from V and 6 bases from J; bases unmatched to any gene: 2. CDR3 coding DNA: TGTGCCAGCAAGGGGACAGCCGGGGAGCTGTTTTTT. Translating it yields CASKGTAGELFF.

This chain joins TRBV4-1 and TRBJ1-2; unclear D gene. This CDR3 comprises 12 residues. CDR1 MGHRA and CDR2 YSYEKL come from the germline V gene. The V end lost 3 bases, the J end lost 4 bases, and 6 bases lay between the germline ends. The DNA of the CDR3 is TGCGCCAGCAGCCAGGGCCCCTATGGCTACACCTTC. Protein sequence: CASSQGPYGYTF.

This clone has just a few counts. This rearrangement joins TRBV11-2 to TRBJ2-3; weak D call: TRBD2 (6 bases). There are 16 residues in the CDR3. From germline, CDR1 is SGHAT and CDR2 FQNNGV. Between the trimmed V and J ends, which lost 6 bases and 5 bases, there was a span of 21 bases. CDR3 DNA: TGTGCCAGCAGGGCCGGGCAGGGAGGCGGACGAGATACGCAGTATTTT. It encodes CASRAGQGGGRDTQYF.

In this sample, this clone turned up a few times. This rearrangement joins TRBV7-9 to TRBJ2-7; 7 positions match TRBD1. The CDR3 is 15 residues long. J was trimmed by 5 bases and V by 2 bases; bases with no gene match: 9. CDR1 is SEHNR, CDR2 FQNEAQ, per germline (reference sequence). The CDR3 is CASSLRTGVSHEQYF. The DNA of the CDR3 is TGTGCCAGCAGCTTAAGGACAGGTGTAAGCCACGAGCAGTACTTC.

This clone has more than one count but fewer than ten. The chain carries TRBV2 and TRBJ2-7; perhaps D is TRBD1 or TRBD2 (5 bases each). Trimming removed 6 bases at V and 0 bases at J, with 12 bases between. Germline V lookup: CDR1 SNHLY, CDR2 FYNNEI. The CDR3 length is 14 residues. CDR3 bases: TGTGCCAGCAGGGACGGGACCTACTCCTACGAGCAGTACTTC. Translated: CASRDGTYSYEQYF.

The chain combines TRBV7-2 with TRBJ2-2; 8 bases line up with TRBD1. In germline, CDR1 is SGHTA, CDR2 FQGNSA. The CDR3 totals 18 residues. The V gene end was trimmed by 5 bases and the J gene end by 2 bases; junction bases not matched to a gene: 13. The DNA of the CDR3 is TGTGCCAGCAGCCCAAGATCAGGGGGCGCCTATAACACCGGGGAGCTGTTTTTT. It yields the protein CASSPRSGGAYNTGELFF.